This T cell receptor (beta chain) was recorded in a study of blood T cells in healthy people across ages. The donors, healthy Caucasians from Russia, were aged roughly 6 to 90. Each sample yielded at least 5.5 micrograms of PBMC total RNA. The germline V gene encodes CDR1 MNHEY and CDR2 SVGEGT. The CDR3 runs 16 residues. The V end was cut by 5 bases, the J end by 3 bases, with 19 bases between. This clonotype was detected ten times or more. A sample-barcoded 5' primer and a J-beta primer mix were used in a second PCR of roughly 7 to 11 cycles. TCRdb re-called the 5' RACE reads with MiXCR, one entry per CDR3 protein. The table lists hundreds of thousands of distinct CDR3 sequences, roughly 30% of them singletons.

This receptor was taken from a woman aged 80 or over in good health. This rearrangement joins TRBV6-2 or TRBV6-3 to TRBJ1-2, with a weak D call TRBD1 (6 bases). The sample was blood. CDR3 loop: CASSSDHGTRDYGYTF. The DNA of the CDR3 is TGTGCCAGCAGTAGCGATCACGGGACAAGAGACTATGGCTACACCTTC.